This TCR beta chain was obtained from a study of Graves' ophthalmopathy and Graves' hyperthyroidism. Study results and caveats: From stable hyperthyroidism, ophthalmopathy was separated by a 13-signature model with just under 90% sensitivity and more than 75% specificity.

Trimming took 0 bases from V and 3 from J, leaving 9 bases between them. Germline-derived CDR1 and CDR2 are SGHVS and FQNEAQ. This CDR3 has 15 amino acids. As the template, RNA transcripts were used to amplify TCR beta CDR3 regions. HTBI primers served in a first-round RT-PCR, which a second-round multiplex PCR followed. TCRdb reprocessed the multiplex PCR reads with MiXCR, giving one entry per CDR3 protein. The sample holds around 1,000,000 distinct CDR3 sequences, 35% to 40% seen once. As for this clonotype: Its antigen is not known.

Each diagnosis was determined on the basis of clinical symptoms, serum thyroxine, TRAb, thyroid ultrasound and orbital computed tomography. The TCR comes from an adult man with Graves' hyperthyroidism. The chain carries TRBV7-8 and TRBJ1-3; TRBD1 might be the D (5 bases). Specimen: peripheral blood or thyroid tissue (not recorded which). The CDR3 loop reads CASSLAEGVGNTIYF. DNA for the CDR3: TGTGCCAGCAGCTTAGCAGAAGGGGTTGGAAACACCATATATTTT.